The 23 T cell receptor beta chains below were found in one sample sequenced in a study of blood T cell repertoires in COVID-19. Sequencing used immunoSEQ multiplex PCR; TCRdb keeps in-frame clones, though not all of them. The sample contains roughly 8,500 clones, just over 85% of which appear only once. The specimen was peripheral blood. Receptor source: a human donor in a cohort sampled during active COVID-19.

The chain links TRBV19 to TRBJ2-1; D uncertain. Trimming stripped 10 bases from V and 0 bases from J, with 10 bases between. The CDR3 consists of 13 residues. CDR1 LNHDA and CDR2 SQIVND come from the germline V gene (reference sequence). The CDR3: CATALFSYNEQFF. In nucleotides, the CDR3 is TGTGCCACCGCGTTATTCTCCTACAATGAGCAGTTCTTC.

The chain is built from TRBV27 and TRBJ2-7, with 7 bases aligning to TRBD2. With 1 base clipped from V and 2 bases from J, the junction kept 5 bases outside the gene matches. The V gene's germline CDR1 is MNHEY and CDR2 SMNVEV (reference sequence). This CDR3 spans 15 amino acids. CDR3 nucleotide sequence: TGTGCCAGCAGTTTATTTTCCGGGAGGACCTACGAGCAGTACTTC. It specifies CASSLFSGRTYEQYF.

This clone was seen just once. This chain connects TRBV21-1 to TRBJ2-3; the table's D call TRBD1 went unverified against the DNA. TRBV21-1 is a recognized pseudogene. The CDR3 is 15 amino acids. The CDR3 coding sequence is TGTGCCAGCCACCGACAGGGGGCGTATTCAGATACGCAGTATTTT. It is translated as CASHRQGAYSDTQYF.

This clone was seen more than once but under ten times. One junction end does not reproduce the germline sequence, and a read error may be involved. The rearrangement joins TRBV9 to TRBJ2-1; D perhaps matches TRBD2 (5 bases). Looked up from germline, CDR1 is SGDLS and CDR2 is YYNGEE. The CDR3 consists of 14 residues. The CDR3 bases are TGTGCCAGCAGCGGACCGGGATCCTTCAATGAGCAGTTCTTC. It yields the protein CASSGPGSFNEQFF. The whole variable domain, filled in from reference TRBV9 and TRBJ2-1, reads DSGVTQTPKHLITATGQRVTLRCSPRSGDLSVYWYQQSLDQGLQFLIQYYNGEERAKGNILERFSAQQFPDLHSELNLSSLELGDSALYFCASSGPGSFNEQFFGPGTRLTVL.

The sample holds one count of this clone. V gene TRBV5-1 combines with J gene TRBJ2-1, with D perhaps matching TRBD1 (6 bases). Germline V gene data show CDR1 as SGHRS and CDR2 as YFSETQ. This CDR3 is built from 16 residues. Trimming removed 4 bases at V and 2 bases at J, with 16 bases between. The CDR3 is CASSATGIFTYNEQFF. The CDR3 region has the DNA TGCGCCAGCAGCGCAACAGGGATTTTCACCTACAATGAGCAGTTCTTC.

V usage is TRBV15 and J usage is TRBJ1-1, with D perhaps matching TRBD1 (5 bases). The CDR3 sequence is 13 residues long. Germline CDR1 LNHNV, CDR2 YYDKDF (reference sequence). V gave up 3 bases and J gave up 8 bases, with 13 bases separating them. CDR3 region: CATSSTQEPEAFF. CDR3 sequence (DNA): TGTGCCACCAGCAGCACACAGGAGCCCGAAGCTTTCTTT.

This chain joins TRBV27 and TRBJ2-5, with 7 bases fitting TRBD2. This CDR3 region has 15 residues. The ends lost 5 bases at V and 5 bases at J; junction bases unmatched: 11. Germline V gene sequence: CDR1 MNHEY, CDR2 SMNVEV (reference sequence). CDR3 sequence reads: CASSERDSPGETQYF. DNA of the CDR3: TGTGCCAGCAGTGAGCGGGACTCCCCTGGGGAGACCCAGTACTTC.

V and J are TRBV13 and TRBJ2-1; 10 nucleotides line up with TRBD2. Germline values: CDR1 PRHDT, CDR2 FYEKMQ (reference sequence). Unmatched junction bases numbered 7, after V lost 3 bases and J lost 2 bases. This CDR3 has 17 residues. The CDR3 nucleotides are TGTGCCAGCAGCTTCCCGTCTAGCGGGAGAACCTACAATGAGCAGTTCTTC. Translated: CASSFPSSGRTYNEQFF.

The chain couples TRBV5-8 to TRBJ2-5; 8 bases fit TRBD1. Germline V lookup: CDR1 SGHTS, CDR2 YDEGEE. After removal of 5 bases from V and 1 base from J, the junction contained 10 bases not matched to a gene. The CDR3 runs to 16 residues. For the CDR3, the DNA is TGTGCCAGCAGGCCTACAGGGGGGAGACTCCAAGAGACCCAGTACTTC. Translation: CASRPTGGRLQETQYF.

CDR3 coding DNA: TGTGCCAGCAGTTACCAGGGACAAGGGGATATGGGTGGCTACACCTTC. It translates to CASSYQGQGDMGGYTF. The chain has TRBV6-5 and TRBJ1-2; D perhaps matches TRBD1 (6 bases). V dropped 2 bases and J dropped 7 bases, with 20 bases sitting between them. This CDR3 has 16 residues. CDR1 and CDR2 from the germline V gene are MNHEY and SVGAGI.

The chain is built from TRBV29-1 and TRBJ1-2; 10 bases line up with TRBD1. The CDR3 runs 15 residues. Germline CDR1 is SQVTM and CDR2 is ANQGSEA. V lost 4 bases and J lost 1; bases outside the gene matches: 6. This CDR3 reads CSVARDRGNNYGYTF. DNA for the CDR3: TGCAGCGTTGCCCGGGACAGGGGAAATAACTATGGCTACACCTTC.

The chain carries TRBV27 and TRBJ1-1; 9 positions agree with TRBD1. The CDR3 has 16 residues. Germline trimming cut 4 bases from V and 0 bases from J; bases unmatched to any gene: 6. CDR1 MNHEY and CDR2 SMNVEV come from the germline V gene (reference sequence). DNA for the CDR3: TGTGCCAGCAGTTCTCTCAGGACAGGGGTGAACACTGAAGCTTTCTTT. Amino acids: CASSSLRTGVNTEAFF.

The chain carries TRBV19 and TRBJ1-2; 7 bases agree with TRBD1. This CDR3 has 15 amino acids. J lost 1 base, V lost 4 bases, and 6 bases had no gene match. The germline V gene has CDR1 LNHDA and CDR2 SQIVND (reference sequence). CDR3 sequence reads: CASSKENRGNYGYTF. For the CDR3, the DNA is TGTGCCAGTAGTAAAGAAAACAGGGGTAACTATGGCTACACCTTC.

CDR3 residues: CASSEHSYEQYF. The CDR3 region has the DNA TGCGCCAGCAGTGAGCACAGCTACGAGCAGTACTTC. The chain couples TRBV10-2 to TRBJ2-7; D not certain. The CDR3 covers 12 residues. CDR1 is WSHSY, CDR2 SAAADI, per germline. V lost 2 bases and J lost 3, with 5 bases in between.

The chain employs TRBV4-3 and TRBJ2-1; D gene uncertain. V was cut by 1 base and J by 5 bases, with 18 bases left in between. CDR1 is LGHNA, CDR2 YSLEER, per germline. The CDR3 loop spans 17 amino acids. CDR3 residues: CASSQVIAATINNEQFF. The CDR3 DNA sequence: TGCGCCAGCAGCCAAGTGATTGCAGCTACTATAAACAATGAGCAGTTCTTC.

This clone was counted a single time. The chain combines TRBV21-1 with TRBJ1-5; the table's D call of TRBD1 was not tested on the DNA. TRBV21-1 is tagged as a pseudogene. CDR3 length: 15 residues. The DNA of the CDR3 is TGTGCCAGCAGCAATGGAACAGGGCGCAATCAGCCCCAGCATTTT. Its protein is CASSNGTGRNQPQHF.

For the CDR3, the DNA is TGTGCCAGCAGCACTAGCGGGAGTAGGTACAATGAGCAGTTCTTC. Translating gives CASSTSGSRYNEQFF. The genes are TRBV7-9 and TRBJ2-1, with 11 nucleotides matching TRBD2. CDR3 size: 15 residues. Per the germline V gene, CDR1 is SEHNR and CDR2 is FQNEAQ (reference sequence). V shed 5 bases and J 4 bases; nucleotides not matched to a gene: 4.

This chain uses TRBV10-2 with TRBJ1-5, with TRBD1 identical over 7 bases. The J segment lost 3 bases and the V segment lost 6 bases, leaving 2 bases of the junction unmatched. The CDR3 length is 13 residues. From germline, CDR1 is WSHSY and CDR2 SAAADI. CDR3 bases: TGCGCCAGCAGACAGGGGTCCAATCAGCCCCAGCATTTT. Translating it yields CASRQGSNQPQHF.

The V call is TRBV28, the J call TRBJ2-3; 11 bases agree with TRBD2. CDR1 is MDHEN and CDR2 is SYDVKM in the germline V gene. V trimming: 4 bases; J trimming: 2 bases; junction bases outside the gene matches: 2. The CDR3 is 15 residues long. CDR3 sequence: CASSSLAGATDTQYF. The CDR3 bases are TGTGCCAGCAGTTCACTAGCGGGAGCCACAGATACGCAGTATTTT.

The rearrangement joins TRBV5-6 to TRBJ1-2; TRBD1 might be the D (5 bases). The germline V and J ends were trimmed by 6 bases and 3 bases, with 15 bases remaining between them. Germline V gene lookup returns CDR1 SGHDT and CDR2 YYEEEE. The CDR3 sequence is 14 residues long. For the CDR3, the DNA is TGTGCCAGCATCTCTGGGGCCGGTGACTATGGCTACACCTTC. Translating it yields CASISGAGDYGYTF.

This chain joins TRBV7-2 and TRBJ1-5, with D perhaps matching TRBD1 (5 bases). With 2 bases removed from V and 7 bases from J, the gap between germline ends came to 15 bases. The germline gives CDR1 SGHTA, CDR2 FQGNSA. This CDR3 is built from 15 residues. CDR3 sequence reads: CASSLRGGEGQPQHF. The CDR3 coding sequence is TGTGCCAGCAGCTTACGGGGGGGAGAGGGACAGCCCCAGCATTTT.

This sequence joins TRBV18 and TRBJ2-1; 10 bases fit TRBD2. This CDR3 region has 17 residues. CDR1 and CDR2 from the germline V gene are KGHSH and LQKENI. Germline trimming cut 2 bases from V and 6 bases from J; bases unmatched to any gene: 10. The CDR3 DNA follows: TGTGCCAGCTCACCATCCTCTGGACTAGCGGCTCCCAATGAGCAGTTCTTC. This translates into CASSPSSGLAAPNEQFF.

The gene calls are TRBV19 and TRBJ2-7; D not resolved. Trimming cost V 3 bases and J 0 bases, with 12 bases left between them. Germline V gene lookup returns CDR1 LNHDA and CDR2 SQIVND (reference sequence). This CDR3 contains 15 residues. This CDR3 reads CASSMSTQASYEQYF. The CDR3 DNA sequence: TGTGCCAGTAGTATGTCTACTCAAGCCTCCTACGAGCAGTACTTC.